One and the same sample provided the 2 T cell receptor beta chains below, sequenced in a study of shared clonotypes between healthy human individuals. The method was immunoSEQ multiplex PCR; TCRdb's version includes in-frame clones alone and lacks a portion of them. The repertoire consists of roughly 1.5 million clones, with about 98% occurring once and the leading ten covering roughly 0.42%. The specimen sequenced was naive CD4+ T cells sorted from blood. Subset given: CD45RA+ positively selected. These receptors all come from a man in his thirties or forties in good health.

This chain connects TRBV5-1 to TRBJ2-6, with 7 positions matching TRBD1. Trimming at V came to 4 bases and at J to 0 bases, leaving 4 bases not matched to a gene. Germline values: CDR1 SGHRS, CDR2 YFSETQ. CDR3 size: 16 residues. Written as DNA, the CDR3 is TGCGCCAGCAGCCCGGACAGGAACTCTGGGGCCAACGTCCTGACTTTC. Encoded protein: CASSPDRNSGANVLTF.

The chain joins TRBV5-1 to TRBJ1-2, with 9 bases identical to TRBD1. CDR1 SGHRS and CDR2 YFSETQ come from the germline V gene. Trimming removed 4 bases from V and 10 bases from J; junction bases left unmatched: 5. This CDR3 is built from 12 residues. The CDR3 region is CASSRGQGTYTF. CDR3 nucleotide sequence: TGCGCCAGCAGCAGAGGACAGGGGACCTACACCTTC.